The 9 T cell receptor beta chains given below trace back to one sample, sequenced in a study of T cells in localized non-small cell lung cancer (dated by TCRdb to 2018 to 2020). Receptor libraries were prepared by the immunoSEQ multiplex PCR assay. Not all clones reach the TCRdb copy of this immuneACCESS table, which keeps in-frame sequences only. Checked studies attribute under half of the gap to unresolved V genes and leave the rest unexplained. Across this sample there are 45,000 to 65,000 clones, with around 80% seen only once. The ten biggest clones cover 3.5% to 5.5% of the sample. This material consisted of PBMCs, taken before any cancer treatment. The receptors originated from a woman aged 40-75 years with stage II lung adenocarcinoma.

The count of this clone is one. This chain uses TRBV6-4 with TRBJ2-3, with D unresolved. Trimming pared 0 bases from V and 2 bases from J, leaving 3 bases between. The CDR3 is 13 residues long. CDR1 is MRHNA, CDR2 SNTAGT, per germline. CDR3 protein: CASSDSDTDTQYF. CDR3 DNA: TGTGCCAGCAGTGACTCGGACACAGATACGCAGTATTTT.

This chain links TRBV7-8 with TRBJ2-7; D is unclear. V was trimmed by 5 bases and J by 6 bases, leaving 14 bases between them. Germline loops: CDR1 SGHVS, CDR2 FQNEAQ. The CDR3 totals 13 residues. The DNA for the CDR3 is TGTGCCAGCAGCCCCCGGTCTATGCCCGAGCAGTACTTC. This codes for CASSPRSMPEQYF.

Note on this clone: The sample carries other DNA sequences with the same CDR3. This chain joins TRBV18 and TRBJ1-1; D is unresolved. CDR1 is KGHSH and CDR2 is LQKENI in the germline V gene. The CDR3 is made up of 13 amino acids. V lost 2 bases, J lost 1 base, and 5 bases lay in between. The CDR3 loop is CASSPGQNTEAFF. In DNA, the CDR3 is TGTGCCAGCTCACCAGGGCAGAACACTGAAGCTTTCTTT.

The genes are TRBV7-6 and TRBJ2-5; D is ambiguous. V dropped 10 bases and J dropped 5 bases, with 23 bases sitting between them. The CDR3 is made up of 15 amino acids. Germline V gene data show CDR1 as SGHVS and CDR2 as FNYEAQ. The CDR3 spells CATKTLSLRSETQYF. CDR3 coding DNA: TGTGCCACCAAAACTCTCTCTCTCCGAAGCGAGACCCAGTACTTC.

This clone was recorded only once. The chain couples TRBV5-1 to TRBJ1-2, with 7 bases lining up with TRBD1. J lost 4 bases, V lost 2 bases, and 5 bases had no gene match. The CDR3 extends over 14 amino acids. Germline V CDR1 and CDR2: SGHRS, YFSETQ. Here the CDR3 reads CASSLLTGVYGYTF. The CDR3 DNA follows: TGCGCCAGCAGCTTATTAACAGGGGTCTATGGCTACACCTTC.

The rearrangement links TRBV7-2 to TRBJ2-7; D remains unclear. The CDR3 has 14 amino acids. Germline CDR1 reads SGHTA; CDR2 reads FQGNSA. The V and J ends lost 1 base and 2 bases respectively, with 9 bases between them. CDR3 sequence (DNA): TGTGCCAGCAGCTTAGATGGAAGAACCTACGAGCAGTACTTC. It encodes CASSLDGRTYEQYF.

This clone came up once. The V and J genes are TRBV28 and TRBJ1-5; perhaps TRBD1 as D (5 bases). The CDR3 is made up of 15 amino acids. V lost 5 bases and J 5 bases, leaving 16 bases between the germline ends. Germline loops: CDR1 MDHEN, CDR2 SYDVKM. The CDR3 DNA follows: TGTGCCAGCAGTCCGCCTCGCAGGGATTATCAGCCCCAGCATTTT. Its protein is CASSPPRRDYQPQHF.

The chain employs TRBV27 and TRBJ2-7, with D unresolved. V lost 3 bases, J lost 5 bases, and 14 bases lay in between. The CDR3 consists of 14 residues. Per germline, CDR1 MNHEY and CDR2 SMNVEV (reference sequence). CDR3: CASSFGVESDEQYF. The CDR3 nucleotides read TGTGCCAGCAGTTTTGGTGTGGAATCCGACGAGCAGTACTTC.

The rearrangement links TRBV5-1 to TRBJ1-4; 9 nucleotides align to TRBD1. Germline V gene sequence: CDR1 SGHRS, CDR2 YFSETQ. The V and J ends lost 3 bases and 7 bases, in that order; junction bases with no gene match: 4. This CDR3 region has 14 residues. The CDR3 protein is CASSSGTGPEKLFF. The DNA of the CDR3 is TGCGCCAGCAGCTCAGGGACAGGGCCTGAAAAACTGTTTTTT. The full variable domain, its missing parts supplied by reference TRBV5-1 and TRBJ1-4, is KAGVTQTPRYLIKTRGQQVTLSCSPISGHRSVSWYQQTPGQGLQFLFEYFSETQRNKGNFPGRFSGRQFSNSRSEMNVSTLELGDSALYLCASSSGTGPEKLFFGSGTQLSVL.